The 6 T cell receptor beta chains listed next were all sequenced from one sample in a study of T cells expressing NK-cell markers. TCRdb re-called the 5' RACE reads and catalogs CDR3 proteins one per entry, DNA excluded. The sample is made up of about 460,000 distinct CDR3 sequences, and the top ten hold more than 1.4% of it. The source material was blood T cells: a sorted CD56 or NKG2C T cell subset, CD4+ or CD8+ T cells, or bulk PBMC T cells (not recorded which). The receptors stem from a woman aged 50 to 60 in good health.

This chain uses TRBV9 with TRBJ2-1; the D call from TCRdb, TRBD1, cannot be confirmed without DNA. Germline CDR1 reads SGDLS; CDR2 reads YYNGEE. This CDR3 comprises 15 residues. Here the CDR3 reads CASSVVGGAHNEQFF.

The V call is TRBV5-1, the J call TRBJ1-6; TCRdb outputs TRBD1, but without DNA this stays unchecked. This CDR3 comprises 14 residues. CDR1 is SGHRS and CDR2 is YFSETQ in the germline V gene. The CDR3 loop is CASSLQVGDSPLHF.

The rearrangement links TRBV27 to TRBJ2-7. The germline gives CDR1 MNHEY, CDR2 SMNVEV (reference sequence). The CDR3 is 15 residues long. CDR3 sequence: CASSLRRIHSYEQYF.

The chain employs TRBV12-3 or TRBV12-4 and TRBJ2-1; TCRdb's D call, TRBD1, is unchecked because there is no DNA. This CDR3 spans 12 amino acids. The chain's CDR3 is CASSIYRGEQFF.

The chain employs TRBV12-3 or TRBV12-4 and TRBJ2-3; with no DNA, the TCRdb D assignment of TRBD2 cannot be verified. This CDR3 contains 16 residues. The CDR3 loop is CASRAGIAGVTDTQYF.

The CDR3 loop is CASSVGRDTGELFF. The chain employs TRBV6-4 and TRBJ2-2. Germline V gives CDR1 MRHNA, CDR2 SNTAGT. This CDR3 comprises 14 residues.